The clone carrying this T cell receptor (beta chain) has at least ten counts. The record originates from a study of blood T cells in healthy people across ages. The second PCR ran about 6 to 12 cycles with a sample-barcoded 5' primer and J-beta primers. TCRdb used MiXCR to reprocess the 5' RACE reads, holding one entry per CDR3 protein. The data contain some 1.4 million distinct CDR3 sequences, around 42% of them singletons. Germline-derived CDR1 and CDR2 are MGHRA and YSYEKL. The CDR3 loop spans 16 amino acids. V was shortened by 0 bases and J by 3 bases, with 15 bases between the two germline ends. V usage is TRBV4-1 and J usage is TRBJ2-7, with D possibly called TRBD1 or TRBD2 (5 bases each). The sequence was collected from a woman younger than 35 in good health. Sequencing was done on a sample of blood. The CDR3 DNA reads TGCGCCAGCAGCCAAGATTCGGGGCAGAATCTCTACGAGCAGTACTTC. It codes for CASSQDSGQNLYEQYF.